This T cell receptor beta chain was sequenced during a study of shared clonotypes between healthy human individuals. This CDR3 has 16 amino acids. Per germline, CDR1 MNHNS and CDR2 SASEGT. Trimming cost V 3 bases and J 3 bases, with 16 bases left between them. There are many counts of this clone. The authors split each subset's genomic DNA evenly across several immunoSEQ plates. The method was immunoSEQ multiplex PCR; TCRdb's version includes in-frame clones alone and lacks a portion of them. Of about 480,000 clones in the sample, approximately 85% were seen once. The TCR comes from a woman between 40 and 50 years old in good health. Some clones in this sample may be carry-over from other donors' samples. Material: PBMCs. The V call is TRBV6-1, the J call TRBJ2-3; possibly TRBD2 for D (6 bases). CDR3 protein: CASSEGLGGPTDTQYF. The CDR3 bases are TGTGCCAGCAGTGAGGGATTGGGAGGACCGACAGATACGCAGTATTTT.